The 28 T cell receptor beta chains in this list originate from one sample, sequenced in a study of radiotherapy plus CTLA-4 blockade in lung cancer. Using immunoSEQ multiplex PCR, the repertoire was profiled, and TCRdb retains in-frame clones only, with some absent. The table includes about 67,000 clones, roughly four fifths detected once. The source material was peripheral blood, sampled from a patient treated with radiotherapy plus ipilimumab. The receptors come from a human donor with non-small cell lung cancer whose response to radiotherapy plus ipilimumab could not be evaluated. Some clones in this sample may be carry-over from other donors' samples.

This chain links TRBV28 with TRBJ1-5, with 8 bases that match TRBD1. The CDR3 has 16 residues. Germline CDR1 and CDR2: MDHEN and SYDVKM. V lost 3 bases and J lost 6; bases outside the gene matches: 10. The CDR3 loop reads CASSLGTDRGGQPQHF. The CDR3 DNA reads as TGTGCCAGCAGTTTGGGAACCGACAGGGGAGGTCAGCCCCAGCATTTT.

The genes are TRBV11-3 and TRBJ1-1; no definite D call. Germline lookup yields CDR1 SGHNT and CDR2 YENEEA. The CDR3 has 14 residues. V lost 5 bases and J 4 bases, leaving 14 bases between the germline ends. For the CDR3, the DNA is TGTGCCAGCAGCGTCTCACAGCAATCCACTGAAGCTTTCTTT. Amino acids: CASSVSQQSTEAFF.

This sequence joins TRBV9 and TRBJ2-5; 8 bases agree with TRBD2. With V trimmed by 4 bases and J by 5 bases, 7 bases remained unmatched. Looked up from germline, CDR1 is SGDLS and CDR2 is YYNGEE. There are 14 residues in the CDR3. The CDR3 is CASSPWGGGETQYF. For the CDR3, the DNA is TGTGCCAGCAGCCCGTGGGGCGGGGGGGAGACCCAGTACTTC.

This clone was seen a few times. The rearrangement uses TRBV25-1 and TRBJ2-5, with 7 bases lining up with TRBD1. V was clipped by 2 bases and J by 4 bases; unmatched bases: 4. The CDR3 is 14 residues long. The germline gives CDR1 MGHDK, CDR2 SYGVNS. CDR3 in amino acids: CASSEGWTGETQYF. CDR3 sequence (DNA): TGTGCCAGCAGTGAAGGGTGGACAGGAGAGACCCAGTACTTC.

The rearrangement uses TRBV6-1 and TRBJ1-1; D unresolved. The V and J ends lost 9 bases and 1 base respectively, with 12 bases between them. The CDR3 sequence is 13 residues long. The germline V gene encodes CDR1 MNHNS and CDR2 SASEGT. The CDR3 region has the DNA TGTGCCAGTGAGGGATCGGGGAACACTGAAGCTTTCTTT. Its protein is CASEGSGNTEAFF.

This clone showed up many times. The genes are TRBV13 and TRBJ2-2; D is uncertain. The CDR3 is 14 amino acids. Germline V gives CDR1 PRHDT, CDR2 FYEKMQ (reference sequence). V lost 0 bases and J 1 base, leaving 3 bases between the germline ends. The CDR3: CASSLGQNTGELFF. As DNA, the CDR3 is TGTGCCAGCAGCTTAGGACAGAACACCGGGGAGCTGTTTTTT.

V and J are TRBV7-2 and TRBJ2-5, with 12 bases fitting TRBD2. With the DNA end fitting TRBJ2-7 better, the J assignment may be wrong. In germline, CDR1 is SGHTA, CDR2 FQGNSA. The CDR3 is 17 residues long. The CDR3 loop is CASSLRLAGGPSYEQYF. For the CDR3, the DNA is TGTGCCAGCAGCTTAAGGCTAGCGGGGGGGCCGTCCTACGAGCAGTACTTC.

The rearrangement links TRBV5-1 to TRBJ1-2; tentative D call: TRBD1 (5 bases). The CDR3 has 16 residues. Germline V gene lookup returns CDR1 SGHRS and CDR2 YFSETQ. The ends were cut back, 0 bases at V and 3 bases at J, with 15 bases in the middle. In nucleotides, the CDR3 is TGCGCCAGCAGCTTGGGGCCCGCCGGGGGGGACTATGGCTACACCTTC. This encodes CASSLGPAGGDYGYTF.

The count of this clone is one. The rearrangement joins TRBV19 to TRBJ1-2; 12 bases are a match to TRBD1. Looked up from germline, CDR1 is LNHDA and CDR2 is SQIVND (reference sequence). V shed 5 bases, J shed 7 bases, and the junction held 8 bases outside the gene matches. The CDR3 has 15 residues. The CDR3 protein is CASSLVGQGAPGYTF. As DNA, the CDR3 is TGTGCCAGTAGTTTAGTGGGACAGGGGGCTCCTGGCTACACCTTC.

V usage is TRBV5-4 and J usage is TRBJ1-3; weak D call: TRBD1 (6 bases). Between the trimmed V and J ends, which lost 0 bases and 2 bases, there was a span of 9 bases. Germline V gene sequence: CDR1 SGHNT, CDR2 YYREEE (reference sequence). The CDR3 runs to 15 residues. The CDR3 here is CASSLDRTAGNTIYF. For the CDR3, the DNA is TGTGCCAGCAGCTTGGACCGGACAGCTGGAAACACCATATATTTT.

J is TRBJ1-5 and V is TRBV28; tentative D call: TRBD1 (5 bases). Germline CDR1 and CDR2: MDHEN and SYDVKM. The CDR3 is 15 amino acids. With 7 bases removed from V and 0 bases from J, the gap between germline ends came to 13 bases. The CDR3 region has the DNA TGTGCCAGCACCCAGCGGGGGTATAGCAATCAGCCCCAGCATTTT. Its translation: CASTQRGYSNQPQHF.

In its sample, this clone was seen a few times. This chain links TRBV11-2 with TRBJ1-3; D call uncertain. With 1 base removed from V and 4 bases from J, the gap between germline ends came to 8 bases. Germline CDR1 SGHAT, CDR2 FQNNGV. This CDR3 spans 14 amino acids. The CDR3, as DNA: TGTGCCAGCAGCTTAGGGAGTCGAGGAAACACCATATATTTT. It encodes CASSLGSRGNTIYF.

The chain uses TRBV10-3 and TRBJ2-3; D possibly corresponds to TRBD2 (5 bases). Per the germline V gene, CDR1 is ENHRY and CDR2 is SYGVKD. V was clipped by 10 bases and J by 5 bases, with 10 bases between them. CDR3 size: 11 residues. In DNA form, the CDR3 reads TGTGCCACCCGAGAGGGAGATACGCAGTATTTT. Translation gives CATREGDTQYF.

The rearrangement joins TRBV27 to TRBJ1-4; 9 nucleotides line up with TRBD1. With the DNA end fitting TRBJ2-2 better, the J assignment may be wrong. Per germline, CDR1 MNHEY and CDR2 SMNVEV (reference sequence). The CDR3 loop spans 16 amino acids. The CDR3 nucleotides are TGTGCCAGCAGTCCCCGCCCCGGGACAGGGCTTATGGAGCTGTTTTTT. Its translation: CASSPRPGTGLMELFF.

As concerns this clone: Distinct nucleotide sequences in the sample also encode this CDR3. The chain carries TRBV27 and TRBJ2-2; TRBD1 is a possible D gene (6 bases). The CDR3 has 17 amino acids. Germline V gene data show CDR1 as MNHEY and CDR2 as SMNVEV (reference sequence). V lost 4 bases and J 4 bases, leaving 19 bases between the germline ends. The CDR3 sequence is CASSSTGYSTGTGELFF. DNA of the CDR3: TGTGCCAGCAGTTCGACAGGCTATAGCACAGGCACCGGGGAGCTGTTTTTT.

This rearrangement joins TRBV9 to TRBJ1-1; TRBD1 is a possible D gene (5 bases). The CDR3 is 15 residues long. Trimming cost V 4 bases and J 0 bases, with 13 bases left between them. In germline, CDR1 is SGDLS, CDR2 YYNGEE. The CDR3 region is CASSSQGGLNTEAFF. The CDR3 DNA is TGTGCCAGCAGCTCCCAGGGAGGATTGAACACTGAAGCTTTCTTT.

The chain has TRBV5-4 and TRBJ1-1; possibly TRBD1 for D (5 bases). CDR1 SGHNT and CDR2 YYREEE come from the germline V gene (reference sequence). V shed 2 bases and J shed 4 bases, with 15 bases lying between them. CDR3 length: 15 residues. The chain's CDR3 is CASSFGKDGGTEAFF. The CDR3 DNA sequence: TGTGCCAGCAGCTTTGGTAAAGACGGGGGCACTGAAGCTTTCTTT.

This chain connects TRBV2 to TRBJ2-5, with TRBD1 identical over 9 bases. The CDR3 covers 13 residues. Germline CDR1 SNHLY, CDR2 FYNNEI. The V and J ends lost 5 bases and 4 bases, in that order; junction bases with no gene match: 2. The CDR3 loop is CASSPTGGETQYF. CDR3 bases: TGTGCCAGCAGTCCGACAGGGGGAGAGACCCAGTACTTC. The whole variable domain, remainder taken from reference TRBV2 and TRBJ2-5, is EPEVTQTPSHQVTQMGQEVILRCVPISNHLYFYWYRQILGQKVEFLVSFYNNEISEKSEIFDDQFSVERPDGSNFTLKIRSTKLEDSAMYFCASSPTGGETQYFGPGTRLLVL.

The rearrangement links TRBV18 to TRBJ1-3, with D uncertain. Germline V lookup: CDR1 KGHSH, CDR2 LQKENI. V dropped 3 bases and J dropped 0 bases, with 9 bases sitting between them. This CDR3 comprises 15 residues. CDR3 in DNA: TGTGCCAGCTCACCCCCGGGGATCTCTGGAAACACCATATATTTT. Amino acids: CASSPPGISGNTIYF.

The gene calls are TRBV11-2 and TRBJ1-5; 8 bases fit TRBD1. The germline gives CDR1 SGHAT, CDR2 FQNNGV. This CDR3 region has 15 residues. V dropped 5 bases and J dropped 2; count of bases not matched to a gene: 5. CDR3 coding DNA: TGTGCCAGCAGCACTAACAGGGGGGGCAATCAGCCCCAGCATTTT. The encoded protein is CASSTNRGGNQPQHF.

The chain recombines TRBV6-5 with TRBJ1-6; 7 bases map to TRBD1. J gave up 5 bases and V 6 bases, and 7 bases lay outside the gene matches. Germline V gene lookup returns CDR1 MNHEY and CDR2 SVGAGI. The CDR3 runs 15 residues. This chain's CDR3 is CASRAQGLNNSPLHF. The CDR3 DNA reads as TGTGCCAGCAGGGCACAGGGGCTTAATAATTCACCCCTCCACTTT.

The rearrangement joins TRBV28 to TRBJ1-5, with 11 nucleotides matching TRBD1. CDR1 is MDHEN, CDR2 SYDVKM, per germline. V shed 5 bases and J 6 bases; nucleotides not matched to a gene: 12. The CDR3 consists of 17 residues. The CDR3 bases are TGTGCCAGCAGTCCCCCCACCTGGACAGGGGGCGGTCAGCCCCAGCATTTT. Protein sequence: CASSPPTWTGGGQPQHF. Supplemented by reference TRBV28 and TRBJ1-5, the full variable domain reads DVKVTQSSRYLVKRTGEKVFLECVQDMDHENMFWYRQDPGLGLRLIYFSYDVKMKEKGDIPEGYSVSREKKERFSLILESASTNQTSMYLCASSPPTWTGGGQPQHFGDGTRLSIL.

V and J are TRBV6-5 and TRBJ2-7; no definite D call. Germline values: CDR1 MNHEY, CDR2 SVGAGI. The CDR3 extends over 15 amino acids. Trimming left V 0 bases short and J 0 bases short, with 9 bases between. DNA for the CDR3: TGTGCCAGCAGTTACTCTACCAGCGCCTCCTACGAGCAGTACTTC. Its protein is CASSYSTSASYEQYF.

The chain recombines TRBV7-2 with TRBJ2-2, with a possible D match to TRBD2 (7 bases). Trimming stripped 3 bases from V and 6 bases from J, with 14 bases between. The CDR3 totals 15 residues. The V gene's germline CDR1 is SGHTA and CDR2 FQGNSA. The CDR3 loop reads CASSFYNGGPGELFF. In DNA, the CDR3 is TGTGCCAGCAGCTTTTATAACGGGGGGCCCGGGGAGCTGTTTTTT. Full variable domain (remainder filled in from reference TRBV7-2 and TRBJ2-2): GAGVSQSPSNKVTEKGKDVELRCDPISGHTALYWYRQSLGQGLEFLIYFQGNSAPDKSGLPSDRFSAERTGGSVSTLTIQRTQQEDSAVYLCASSFYNGGPGELFFGEGSRLTVL.

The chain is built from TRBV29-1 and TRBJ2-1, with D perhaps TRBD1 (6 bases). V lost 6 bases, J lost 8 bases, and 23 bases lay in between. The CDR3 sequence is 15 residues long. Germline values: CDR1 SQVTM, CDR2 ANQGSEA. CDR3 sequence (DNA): TGCAGCGTCGGACCCCGGCAGGGGCAGGAGGATGAGCAGTTCTTC. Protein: CSVGPRQGQEDEQFF.

CDR3 region: CASSLSSLFNEQFF. The DNA of the CDR3 is TGTGCCAGCAGTTTATCGTCTCTTTTCAATGAGCAGTTCTTC. The chain joins TRBV27 to TRBJ2-1; D ambiguous. Germline V lookup: CDR1 MNHEY, CDR2 SMNVEV (reference sequence). The CDR3 spans 14 residues. V gave up 0 bases and J gave up 6 bases, with 9 bases separating them.

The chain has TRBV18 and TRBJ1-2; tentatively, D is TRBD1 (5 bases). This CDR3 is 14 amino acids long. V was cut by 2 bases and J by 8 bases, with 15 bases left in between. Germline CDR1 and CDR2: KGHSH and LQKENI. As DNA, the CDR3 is TGTGCCAGCTCACCAGGGGCCGCAGACCGAGGCTACACCTTC. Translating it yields CASSPGAADRGYTF.

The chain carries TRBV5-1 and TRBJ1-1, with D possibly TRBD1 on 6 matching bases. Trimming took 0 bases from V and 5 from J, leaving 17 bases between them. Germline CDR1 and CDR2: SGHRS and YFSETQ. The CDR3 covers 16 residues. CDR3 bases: TGCGCCAGCAGCTTGGTTTTGAACAGGGTAGGGACTGAAGCTTTCTTT. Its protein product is CASSLVLNRVGTEAFF.